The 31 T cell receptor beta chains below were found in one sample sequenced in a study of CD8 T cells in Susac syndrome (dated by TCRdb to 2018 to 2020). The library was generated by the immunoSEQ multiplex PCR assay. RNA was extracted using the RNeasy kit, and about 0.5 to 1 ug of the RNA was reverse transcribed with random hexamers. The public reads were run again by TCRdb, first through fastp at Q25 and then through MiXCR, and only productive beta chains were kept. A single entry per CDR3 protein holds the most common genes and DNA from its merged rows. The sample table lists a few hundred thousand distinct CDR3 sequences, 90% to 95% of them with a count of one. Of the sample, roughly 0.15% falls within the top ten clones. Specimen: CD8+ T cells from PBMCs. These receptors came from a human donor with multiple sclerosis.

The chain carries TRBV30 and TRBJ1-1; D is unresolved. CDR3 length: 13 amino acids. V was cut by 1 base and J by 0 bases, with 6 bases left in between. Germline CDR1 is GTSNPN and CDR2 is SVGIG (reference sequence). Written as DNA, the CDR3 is TGTGCCTGGAGTGGAAGGGTGAACACTGAAGCTTTCTTT. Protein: CAWSGRVNTEAFF.

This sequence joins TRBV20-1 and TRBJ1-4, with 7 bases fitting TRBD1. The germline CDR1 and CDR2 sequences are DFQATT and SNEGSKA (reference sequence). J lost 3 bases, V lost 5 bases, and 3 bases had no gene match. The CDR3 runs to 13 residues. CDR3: CSAPGTANEKLFF. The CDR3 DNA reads TGCAGTGCTCCTGGGACAGCTAATGAAAAACTGTTTTTT.

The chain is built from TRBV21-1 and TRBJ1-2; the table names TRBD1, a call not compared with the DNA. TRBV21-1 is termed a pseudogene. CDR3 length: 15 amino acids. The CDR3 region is CATNPAAGRIYGYTF. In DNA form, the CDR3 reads TGTGCCACAAACCCGGCGGCCGGGAGAATTTATGGCTACACCTTC.

CDR3 nucleotides: TGTGCCAGCCGCGAAAACATTCAGTACTTC. It yields the protein CASRENIQYF. The chain has TRBV6-1 and TRBJ2-4, with D unclear. This CDR3 spans 10 amino acids. Trimming took 8 bases from V and 5 from J, leaving 4 bases between them. CDR1 is MNHNS and CDR2 is SASEGT in the germline V gene.

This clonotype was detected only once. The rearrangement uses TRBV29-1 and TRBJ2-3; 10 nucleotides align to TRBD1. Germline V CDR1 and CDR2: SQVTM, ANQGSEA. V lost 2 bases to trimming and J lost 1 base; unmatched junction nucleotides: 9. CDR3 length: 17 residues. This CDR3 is CSVEWDRGYPGTDTQYF. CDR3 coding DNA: TGCAGCGTTGAATGGGACAGGGGCTATCCCGGCACAGATACGCAGTATTTT.

The DNA of the CDR3 is TGTGCCAGCAGCCCCAGGACAGGGAAGGTGTACGAGCAGTACTTC. This encodes CASSPRTGKVYEQYF. This sequence joins TRBV7-9 and TRBJ2-7; 8 bases are shared with TRBD1. Germline CDR1 is SEHNR and CDR2 is FQNEAQ (reference sequence). CDR3 size: 15 residues. The J segment lost 4 bases and the V segment lost 5 bases, leaving 10 bases of the junction unmatched. Drawing the rest from reference TRBV7-9 and TRBJ2-7, the complete variable domain is DTGVSQNPRHKITKRGQNVTFRCDPISEHNRLYWYRQTLGQGPEFLTYFQNEAQLEKSRLLSDRFSAERPKGSFSTLEIQRTEQGDSAMYLCASSPRTGKVYEQYFGPGTRLTVT.

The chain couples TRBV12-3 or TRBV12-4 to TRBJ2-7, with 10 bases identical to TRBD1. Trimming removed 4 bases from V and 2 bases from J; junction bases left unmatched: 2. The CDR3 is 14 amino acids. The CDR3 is CASSSDRGPYEQYF. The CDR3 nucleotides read TGTGCCAGCAGTTCCGACAGGGGGCCCTACGAGCAGTACTTC.

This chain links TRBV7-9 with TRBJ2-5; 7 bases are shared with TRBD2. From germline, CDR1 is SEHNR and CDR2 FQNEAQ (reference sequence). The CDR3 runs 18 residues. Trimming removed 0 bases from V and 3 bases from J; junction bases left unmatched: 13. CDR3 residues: CASSLANPPGGGKETQYF. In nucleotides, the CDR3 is TGTGCCAGCAGCTTAGCGAACCCTCCTGGCGGGGGTAAAGAGACCCAGTACTTC. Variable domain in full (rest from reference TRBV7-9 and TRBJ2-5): DTGVSQNPRHKITKRGQNVTFRCDPISEHNRLYWYRQTLGQGPEFLTYFQNEAQLEKSRLLSDRFSAERPKGSFSTLEIQRTEQGDSAMYLCASSLANPPGGGKETQYFGPGTRLLVL.

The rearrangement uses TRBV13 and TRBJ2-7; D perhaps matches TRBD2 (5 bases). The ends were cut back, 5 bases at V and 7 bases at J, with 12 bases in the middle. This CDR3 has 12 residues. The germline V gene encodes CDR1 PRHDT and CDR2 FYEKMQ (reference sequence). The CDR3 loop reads CASSDPTGEQYF. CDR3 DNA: TGTGCCAGCAGCGATCCCACGGGAGAGCAGTACTTC.

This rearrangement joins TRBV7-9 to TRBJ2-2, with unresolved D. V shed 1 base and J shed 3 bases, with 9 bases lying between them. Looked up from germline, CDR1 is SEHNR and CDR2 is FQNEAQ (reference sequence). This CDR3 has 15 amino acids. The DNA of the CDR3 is TGTGCCAGCAGCTTAGTAACAGCTGACACCGGGGAGCTGTTTTTT. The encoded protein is CASSLVTADTGELFF.

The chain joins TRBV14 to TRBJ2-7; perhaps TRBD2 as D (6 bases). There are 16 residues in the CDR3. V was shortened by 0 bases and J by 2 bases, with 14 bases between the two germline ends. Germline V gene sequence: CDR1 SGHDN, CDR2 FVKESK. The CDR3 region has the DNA TGTGCCAGCAGCCAAGATCGCGGAGGGATTGCCTACGAGCAGTACTTC. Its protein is CASSQDRGGIAYEQYF.

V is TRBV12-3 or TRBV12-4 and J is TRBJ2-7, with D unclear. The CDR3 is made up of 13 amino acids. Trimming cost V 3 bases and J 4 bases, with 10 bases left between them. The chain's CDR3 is CASSFGPLYEQYF. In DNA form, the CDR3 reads TGTGCCAGCAGTTTTGGCCCCCTTTACGAGCAGTACTTC.

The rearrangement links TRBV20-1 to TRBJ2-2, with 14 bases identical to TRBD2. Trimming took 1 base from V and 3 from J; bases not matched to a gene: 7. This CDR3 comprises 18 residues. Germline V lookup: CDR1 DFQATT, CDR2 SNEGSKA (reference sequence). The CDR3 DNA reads TGCAGTGCTAGAGGTATGGGACTAGCGGGAGAGGACACCGGGGAGCTGTTTTTT. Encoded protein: CSARGMGLAGEDTGELFF.

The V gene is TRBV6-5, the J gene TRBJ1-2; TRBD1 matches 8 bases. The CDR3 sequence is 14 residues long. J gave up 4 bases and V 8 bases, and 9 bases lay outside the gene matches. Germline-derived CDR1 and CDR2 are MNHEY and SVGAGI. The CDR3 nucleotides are TGTGCCAGCCGAGGGACAGGCCAATTCTATGGCTACACCTTC. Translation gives CASRGTGQFYGYTF.

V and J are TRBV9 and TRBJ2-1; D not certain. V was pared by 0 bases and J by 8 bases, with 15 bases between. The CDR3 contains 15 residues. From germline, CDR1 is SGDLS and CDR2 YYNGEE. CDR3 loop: CASSVDGLGLDEQFF. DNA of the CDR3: TGTGCCAGCAGCGTAGATGGCCTCGGGTTGGATGAGCAGTTCTTC. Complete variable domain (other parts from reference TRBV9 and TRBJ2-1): DSGVTQTPKHLITATGQRVTLRCSPRSGDLSVYWYQQSLDQGLQFLIQYYNGEERAKGNILERFSAQQFPDLHSELNLSSLELGDSALYFCASSVDGLGLDEQFFGPGTRLTVL.

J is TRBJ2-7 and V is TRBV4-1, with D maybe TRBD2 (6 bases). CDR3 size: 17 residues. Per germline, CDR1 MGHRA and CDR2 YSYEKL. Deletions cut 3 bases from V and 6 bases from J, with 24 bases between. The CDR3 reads CASSQLMSGLFLTEQYF. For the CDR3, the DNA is TGCGCCAGCAGCCAGCTAATGTCGGGACTCTTCTTAACCGAGCAGTACTTC.

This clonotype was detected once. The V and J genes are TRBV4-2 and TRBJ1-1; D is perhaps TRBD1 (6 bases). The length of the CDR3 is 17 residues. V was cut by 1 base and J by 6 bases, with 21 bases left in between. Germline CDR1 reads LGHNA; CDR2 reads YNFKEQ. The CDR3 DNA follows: TGTGCCAGCAGCCAAGTAGAGGTTGCGGGGGCAGTGTCTGAAGCTTTCTTT. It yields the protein CASSQVEVAGAVSEAFF.

Written as DNA, the CDR3 is TGCAGTGCGGGACAGCCAAGCTCCTACAATGAGCAGTTCTTC. It is translated as CSAGQPSSYNEQFF. The chain couples TRBV20-1 to TRBJ2-1; TRBD1 agrees at 7 bases. The CDR3 length is 14 residues. V was clipped by 6 bases and J by 0 bases; unmatched bases: 5. Germline values: CDR1 DFQATT, CDR2 SNEGSKA (reference sequence).

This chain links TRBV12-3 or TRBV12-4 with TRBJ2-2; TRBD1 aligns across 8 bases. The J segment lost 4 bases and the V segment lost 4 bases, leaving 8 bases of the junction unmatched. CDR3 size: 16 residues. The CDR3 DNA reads TGTGCCAGCAGTTCAGGGACAGGCCTGTCCACCGGGGAGCTGTTTTTT. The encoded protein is CASSSGTGLSTGELFF.

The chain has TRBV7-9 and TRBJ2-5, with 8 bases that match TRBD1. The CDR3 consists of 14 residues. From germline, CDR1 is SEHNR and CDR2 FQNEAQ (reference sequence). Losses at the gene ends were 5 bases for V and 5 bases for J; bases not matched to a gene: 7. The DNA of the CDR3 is TGTGCCAGCAGCCTGGACAGGGAACGGGAGACCCAGTACTTC. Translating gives CASSLDRERETQYF. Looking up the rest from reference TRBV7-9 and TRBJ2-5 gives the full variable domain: DTGVSQNPRHKITKRGQNVTFRCDPISEHNRLYWYRQTLGQGPEFLTYFQNEAQLEKSRLLSDRFSAERPKGSFSTLEIQRTEQGDSAMYLCASSLDRERETQYFGPGTRLLVL.

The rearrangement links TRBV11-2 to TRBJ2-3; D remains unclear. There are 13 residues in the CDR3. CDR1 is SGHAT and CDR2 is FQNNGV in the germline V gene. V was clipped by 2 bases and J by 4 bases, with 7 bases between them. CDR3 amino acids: CASSLWGADTQYF. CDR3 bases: TGTGCCAGCAGCTTATGGGGTGCAGATACGCAGTATTTT.

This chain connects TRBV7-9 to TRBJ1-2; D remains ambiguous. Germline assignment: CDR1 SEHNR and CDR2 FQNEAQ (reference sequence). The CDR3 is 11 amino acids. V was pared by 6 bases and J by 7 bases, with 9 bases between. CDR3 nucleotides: TGTGCCAGCAGGAAGGGTATTGGCTACACCTTC. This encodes CASRKGIGYTF.

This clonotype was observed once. CDR3 amino acids: CSVEGPDQDLTDTQYF. The CDR3 DNA sequence: TGCAGCGTTGAAGGCCCGGACCAAGATCTCACAGATACGCAGTATTTT. V gene TRBV29-1 combines with J gene TRBJ2-3; D is unresolved. Germline CDR1 is SQVTM and CDR2 is ANQGSEA. CDR3 length equals 16 residues. V dropped 1 base and J dropped 2 bases, with 16 bases sitting between them.

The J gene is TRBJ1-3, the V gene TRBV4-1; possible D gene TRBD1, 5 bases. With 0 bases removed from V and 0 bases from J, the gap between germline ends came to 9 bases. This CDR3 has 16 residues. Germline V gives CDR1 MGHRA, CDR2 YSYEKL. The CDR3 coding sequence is TGCGCCAGCAGCCAAGAGGGACGGAACTCTGGAAACACCATATATTTT. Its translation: CASSQEGRNSGNTIYF.

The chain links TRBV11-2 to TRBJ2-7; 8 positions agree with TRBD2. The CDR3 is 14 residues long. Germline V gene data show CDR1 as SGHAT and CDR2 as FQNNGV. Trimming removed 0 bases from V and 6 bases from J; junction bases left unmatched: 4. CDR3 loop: CASSLEDSGSEQYF. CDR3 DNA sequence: TGTGCCAGCAGCTTAGAGGACAGCGGGAGCGAGCAGTACTTC.

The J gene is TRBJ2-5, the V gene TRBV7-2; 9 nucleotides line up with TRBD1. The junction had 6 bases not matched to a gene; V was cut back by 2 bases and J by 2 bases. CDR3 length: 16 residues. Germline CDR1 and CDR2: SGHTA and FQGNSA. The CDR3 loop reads CASSLMGQGYQETQYF. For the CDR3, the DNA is TGTGCCAGCAGCTTAATGGGACAGGGTTATCAAGAGACCCAGTACTTC.

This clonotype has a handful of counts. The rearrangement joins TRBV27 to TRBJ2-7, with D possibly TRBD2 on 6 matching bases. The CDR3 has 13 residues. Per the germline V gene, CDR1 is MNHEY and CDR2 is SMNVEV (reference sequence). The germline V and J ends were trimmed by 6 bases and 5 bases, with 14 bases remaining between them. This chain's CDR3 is CASSLSGGHEQYF. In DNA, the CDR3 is TGTGCCAGCAGCCTCAGTGGAGGGCACGAGCAGTACTTC.

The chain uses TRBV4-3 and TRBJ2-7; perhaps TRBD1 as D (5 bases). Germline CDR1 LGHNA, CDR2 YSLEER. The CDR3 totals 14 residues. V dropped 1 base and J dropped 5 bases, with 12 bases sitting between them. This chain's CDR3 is CASSQATLGDEQYF. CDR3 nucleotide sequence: TGCGCCAGCAGCCAAGCCACCTTAGGGGACGAGCAGTACTTC.

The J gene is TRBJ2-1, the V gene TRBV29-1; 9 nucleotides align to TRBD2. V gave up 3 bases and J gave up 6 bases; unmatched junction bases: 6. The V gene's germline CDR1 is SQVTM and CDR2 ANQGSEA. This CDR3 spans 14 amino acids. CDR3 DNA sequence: TGCAGCGTTGACCCTAGCGGGATAAGCAATGAGCAGTTCTTC. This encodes CSVDPSGISNEQFF.

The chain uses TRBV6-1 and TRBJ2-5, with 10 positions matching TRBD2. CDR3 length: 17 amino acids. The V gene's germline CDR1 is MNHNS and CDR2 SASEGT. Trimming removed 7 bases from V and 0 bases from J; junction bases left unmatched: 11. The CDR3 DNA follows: TGTGCCAGCACCGGACTAGCGGTCAGGGGGGACCAAGAGACCCAGTACTTC. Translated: CASTGLAVRGDQETQYF.

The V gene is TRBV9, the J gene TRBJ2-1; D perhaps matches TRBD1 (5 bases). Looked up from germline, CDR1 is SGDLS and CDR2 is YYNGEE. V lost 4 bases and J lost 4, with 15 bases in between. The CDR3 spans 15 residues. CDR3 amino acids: CASSPMWGKYNEQFF. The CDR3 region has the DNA TGTGCCAGCAGCCCGATGTGGGGCAAATACAATGAGCAGTTCTTC. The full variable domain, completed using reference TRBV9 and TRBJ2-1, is DSGVTQTPKHLITATGQRVTLRCSPRSGDLSVYWYQQSLDQGLQFLIQYYNGEERAKGNILERFSAQQFPDLHSELNLSSLELGDSALYFCASSPMWGKYNEQFFGPGTRLTVL.